Each of the 8 T cell receptor beta chains below was sequenced from the same sample in a study of OX40 agonist ivuxolimab in advanced cancers. The table came from immunoSEQ multiplex PCR; TCRdb's copy has only in-frame clones and leaves some out. This sample yields fewer than 95,000 clones, of which roughly 89% are seen a single time; about 0.89% belongs to the top ten. The material sequenced was CD4+ or CD8+ T cells sorted from blood, taken in a trial of the OX40 agonist ivuxolimab. The receptor set was obtained from an adult with an advanced solid tumor such as melanoma, head and neck, liver or kidney cancer.

The rearrangement joins TRBV2 to TRBJ2-2; 7 bases align to TRBD2. This CDR3 has 13 amino acids. Germline CDR1 SNHLY, CDR2 FYNNEI. The V and J ends lost 7 bases and 1 base, in that order; junction bases with no gene match: 0. CDR3 sequence (DNA): TGTGCCAGCAAGCGGGGGAACACCGGGGAGCTGTTTTTT. This codes for CASKRGNTGELFF.

V and J are TRBV4-1 and TRBJ2-7, with 10 bases identical to TRBD2. This CDR3 is built from 17 residues. The germline CDR1 and CDR2 sequences are MGHRA and YSYEKL. V was pared by 1 base and J by 5 bases, with 11 bases of the junction left unmatched. The CDR3: CASSQGWLAGAKDEQYF. CDR3 DNA: TGCGCCAGCAGCCAAGGTTGGCTAGCGGGAGCAAAGGACGAGCAGTACTTC.

The chain employs TRBV5-5 and TRBJ2-5; unclear D gene. The CDR3 covers 15 residues. Trimming shortened V by 0 bases and J by 2 bases, and 11 bases separated the two germline ends. The V gene's germline CDR1 is SGHKS and CDR2 YYEKEE (reference sequence). The CDR3 coding sequence is TGTGCCAGCAGCTTGGGCCCTAGGGTTCAAGAGACCCAGTACTTC. Amino acid sequence: CASSLGPRVQETQYF.

V usage is TRBV19 and J usage is TRBJ1-2, with 9 nucleotides matching TRBD1. V shed 2 bases, J shed 3 bases, and the junction held 1 base outside the gene matches. The CDR3 sequence is 14 residues long. CDR1 and CDR2 (germline): LNHDA, SQIVND (reference sequence). Here the CDR3 DNA reads TGTGCCAGTAGTATACGACAGGGGGACTATGGCTACACCTTC. Translating gives CASSIRQGDYGYTF.

V usage is TRBV7-6 and J usage is TRBJ2-1; D not resolved. Germline CDR1 reads SGHVS; CDR2 reads FNYEAQ. Trimming took off 0 bases at V and 0 bases at J, with 9 bases between the two ends. The CDR3 sequence is 16 residues long. Here the CDR3 reads CASSLADPSSYNEQFF. CDR3 sequence (DNA): TGTGCCAGCAGCTTAGCGGACCCGAGCTCCTACAATGAGCAGTTCTTC.

This chain connects TRBV9 to TRBJ2-1; unclear D gene. CDR1 and CDR2 from the germline V gene are SGDLS and YYNGEE. Trimming took 4 bases from V and 7 from J, leaving 18 bases between them. The CDR3 spans 15 residues. The CDR3 spells CASSSRANGENEQFF. CDR3 coding DNA: TGTGCCAGCAGCTCAAGGGCCAACGGTGAAAATGAGCAGTTCTTC.

This chain uses TRBV7-9 with TRBJ1-2; a weak D match, TRBD1 (5 bases). This CDR3 is 14 amino acids long. Trimming took 2 bases from V and 8 from J, leaving 15 bases between them. From germline, CDR1 is SEHNR and CDR2 FQNEAQ (reference sequence). The CDR3 sequence: CASSLRRTMVGYTF. DNA for the CDR3: TGTGCCAGCAGCTTAAGACGGACAATGGTCGGCTACACCTTC.

The chain uses TRBV7-2 and TRBJ2-7; 9 positions match TRBD2. Trimming removed 2 bases from V and 1 base from J; junction bases left unmatched: 6. The CDR3 runs 16 residues. Germline V CDR1 and CDR2: SGHTA, FQGNSA. The chain's CDR3 is CASSLYGGRVSYEQYF. CDR3 in DNA: TGTGCCAGCAGCTTATATGGCGGGAGGGTATCCTACGAGCAGTACTTC.